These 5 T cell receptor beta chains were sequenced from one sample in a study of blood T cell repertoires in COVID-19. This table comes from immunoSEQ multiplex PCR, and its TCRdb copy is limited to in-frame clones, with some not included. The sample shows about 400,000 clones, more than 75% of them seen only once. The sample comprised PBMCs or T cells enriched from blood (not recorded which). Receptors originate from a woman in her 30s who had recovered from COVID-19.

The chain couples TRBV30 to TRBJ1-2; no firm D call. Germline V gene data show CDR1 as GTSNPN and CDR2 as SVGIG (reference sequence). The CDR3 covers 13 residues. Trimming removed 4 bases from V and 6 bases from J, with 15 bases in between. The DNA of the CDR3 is TGTGCCTGGACGTTCAAACCGGGAGATGGCTACACCTTC. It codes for CAWTFKPGDGYTF.

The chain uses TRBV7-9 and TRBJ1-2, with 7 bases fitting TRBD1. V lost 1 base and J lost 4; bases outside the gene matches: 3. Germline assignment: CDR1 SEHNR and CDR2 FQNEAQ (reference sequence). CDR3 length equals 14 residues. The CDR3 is CASSLGGGGYGYTF. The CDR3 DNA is TGTGCCAGCAGCTTAGGAGGGGGCGGCTATGGCTACACCTTC.

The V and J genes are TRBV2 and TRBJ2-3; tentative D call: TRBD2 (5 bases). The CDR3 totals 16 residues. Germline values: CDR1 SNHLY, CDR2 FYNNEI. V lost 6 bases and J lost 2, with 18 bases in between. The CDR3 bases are TGTGCCAGCAGCTTAACTAGTCCAACGCTCACAGATACGCAGTATTTT. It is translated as CASSLTSPTLTDTQYF. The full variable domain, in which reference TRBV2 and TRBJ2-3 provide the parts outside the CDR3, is EPEVTQTPSHQVTQMGQEVILRCVPISNHLYFYWYRQILGQKVEFLVSFYNNEISEKSEIFDDQFSVERPDGSNFTLKIRSTKLEDSAMYFCASSLTSPTLTDTQYFGPGTRLTVL.

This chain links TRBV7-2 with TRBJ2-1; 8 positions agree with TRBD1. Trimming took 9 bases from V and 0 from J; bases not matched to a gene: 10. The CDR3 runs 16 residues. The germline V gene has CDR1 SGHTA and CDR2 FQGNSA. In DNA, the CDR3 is TGTGCCAGTGACAGGGGTAGGGGTAGCTCCTACAATGAGCAGTTCTTC. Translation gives CASDRGRGSSYNEQFF.

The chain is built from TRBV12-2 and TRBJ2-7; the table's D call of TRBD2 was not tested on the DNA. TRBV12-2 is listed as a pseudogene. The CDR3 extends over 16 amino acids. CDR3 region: CASRMTGTSGGYEQYF. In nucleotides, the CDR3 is TGTGCAAGTCGAATGACGGGGACTAGCGGGGGTTACGAGCAGTACTTC.